These 16 T cell receptor beta chains were sequenced from one sample in a study of graft-versus-host responses after intestinal transplantation. Described time point: postoperative day 105 after intestinal transplantation (dayNNNN = postoperative day). TCRdb's copy holds only in-frame clones and misses some; the assay was immunoSEQ multiplex PCR. The sample shows 12,000 or so clones, 80% to 95% of them seen only once. Sequenced here: PBMCs, sampled 105 days after intestinal transplantation. These receptor sequences come from a human patient who received an intestinal transplant, so some T cells may come from the graft donor.

The V and J genes are TRBV2 and TRBJ2-1; 7 positions match TRBD2. The V segment lost 5 bases and the J segment 8 bases; nucleotides outside the gene matches: 9. There are 14 residues in the CDR3. Germline V gene data show CDR1 as SNHLY and CDR2 as FYNNEI. For the CDR3, the DNA is TGTGCCAGCAGTCCGAGGGAGGGCCTCCATGAGCAGTTCTTC. Translated: CASSPREGLHEQFF. The variable domain in full, with the rest retrieved from reference TRBV2 and TRBJ2-1, is EPEVTQTPSHQVTQMGQEVILRCVPISNHLYFYWYRQILGQKVEFLVSFYNNEISEKSEIFDDQFSVERPDGSNFTLKIRSTKLEDSAMYFCASSPREGLHEQFFGPGTRLTVL.

The chain is built from TRBV7-9 and TRBJ2-5; D assignment may be TRBD1 or TRBD2 (6 bases each). The CDR3 loop spans 16 amino acids. V was trimmed by 0 bases and J by 0 bases, leaving 11 bases between them. Germline loops: CDR1 SEHNR, CDR2 FQNEAQ (reference sequence). CDR3 protein: CASSLAPGEDQETQYF. The CDR3 region has the DNA TGTGCCAGCAGCTTAGCGCCAGGGGAGGACCAAGAGACCCAGTACTTC. Full variable domain (outside the CDR3, taken from reference TRBV7-9 and TRBJ2-5): DTGVSQNPRHKITKRGQNVTFRCDPISEHNRLYWYRQTLGQGPEFLTYFQNEAQLEKSRLLSDRFSAERPKGSFSTLEIQRTEQGDSAMYLCASSLAPGEDQETQYFGPGTRLLVL.

The chain recombines TRBV7-3 with TRBJ2-5; D is undetermined. V was trimmed by 5 bases and J by 0 bases, leaving 13 bases between them. Germline V lookup: CDR1 SGHTA, CDR2 FQGTGA. CDR3 length equals 15 residues. DNA of the CDR3: TGTGCCAGCAGCCCCGGCGATGAGTACCAAGAGACCCAGTACTTC. It codes for CASSPGDEYQETQYF.

The V call is TRBV15, the J call TRBJ2-3; possible D gene TRBD1, 6 bases. The CDR3 runs to 18 residues. V gave up 3 bases and J gave up 6 bases, with 25 bases separating them. Germline CDR1 and CDR2: LNHNV and YYDKDF (reference sequence). In DNA, the CDR3 is TGTGCCACCAGCAGGGAGACCCTACAGGGACCGGCAGGGGATACGCAGTATTTT. Amino acid sequence: CATSRETLQGPAGDTQYF.

This chain joins TRBV6-1 and TRBJ2-1, with a possible D match to TRBD2 (6 bases). Trimming cost V 4 bases and J 5 bases, with 12 bases left between them. The CDR3 has 14 residues. Germline V CDR1 and CDR2: MNHNS, SASEGT. CDR3 DNA sequence: TGTGCCAGCAGTGCAGGGACTCTCGACAATGAGCAGTTCTTC. This encodes CASSAGTLDNEQFF.

V is TRBV11-3 and J is TRBJ2-1; D unclear. There are 14 residues in the CDR3. With 6 bases removed from V and 8 bases from J, the gap between germline ends came to 17 bases. Germline V gene lookup returns CDR1 SGHNT and CDR2 YENEEA. Here the CDR3 reads CASSDETLSDEQFF. The CDR3 DNA reads as TGTGCCAGCAGTGATGAGACCCTCAGCGATGAGCAGTTCTTC. Drawing the rest from reference TRBV11-3 and TRBJ2-1, the complete variable domain is EAGVVQSPRYKIIEKKQPVAFWCNPISGHNTLYWYLQNLGQGPELLIRYENEEAVDDSQLPKDRFSAERLKGVDSTLKIQPAELGDSAVYLCASSDETLSDEQFFGPGTRLTVL.

This rearrangement joins TRBV5-1 to TRBJ2-7; no definite D call. The CDR3 runs 17 residues. Between the trimmed V and J ends, which lost 4 bases and 2 bases, there was a span of 22 bases. The germline CDR1 and CDR2 sequences are SGHRS and YFSETQ. CDR3 protein: CASSTWSSTVLTYEQYF. The CDR3 DNA is TGCGCCAGCAGCACCTGGAGCAGCACAGTTTTGACCTACGAGCAGTACTTC.

The J gene is TRBJ1-2, the V gene TRBV30; 8 bases fit TRBD1. Germline CDR1 is GTSNPN and CDR2 is SVGIG (reference sequence). V lost 4 bases to trimming and J lost 2 bases; unmatched junction nucleotides: 0. The CDR3 contains 12 residues. The CDR3, as DNA: TGTGCCTGGACAGGGGGCAACTATGGCTACACCTTC. Translated, it gives CAWTGGNYGYTF.

The J gene is TRBJ1-5, the V gene TRBV4-2, with no clear D. CDR1 is LGHNA and CDR2 is YNFKEQ in the germline V gene. The CDR3 spans 14 residues. V shed 4 bases and J shed 5 bases, with 12 bases lying between them. CDR3 region: CASSLRTADQPQHF. CDR3 nucleotides: TGTGCCAGCAGCCTTCGGACCGCTGATCAGCCCCAGCATTTT.

The rearrangement uses TRBV9 and TRBJ2-2; D is possibly TRBD2 (6 bases). Trimming cost V 2 bases and J 1 base, with 12 bases left between them. CDR3 length equals 16 residues. Germline assignment: CDR1 SGDLS and CDR2 YYNGEE. CDR3 residues: CASSVGGAGNTGELFF. In DNA form, the CDR3 reads TGTGCCAGCAGCGTTGGAGGGGCGGGGAACACCGGGGAGCTGTTTTTT.

In DNA, the CDR3 is TGTGCCAGCAGCTCAGGACAGGAGGGTCAGCCCCAGCATTTT. This encodes CASSSGQEGQPQHF. V gene TRBV13 combines with J gene TRBJ1-5, with 7 bases identical to TRBD1. V was pared by 4 bases and J by 6 bases, with 6 bases of the junction left unmatched. Germline V gene sequence: CDR1 PRHDT, CDR2 FYEKMQ (reference sequence). The CDR3 is made up of 14 amino acids.

V is TRBV18 and J is TRBJ2-1, with 7 bases matching TRBD1. Germline CDR1 and CDR2: KGHSH and LQKENI. The CDR3 runs to 14 residues. Trimming at V came to 6 bases and at J to 1 base, leaving 3 bases not matched to a gene. CDR3 sequence (DNA): TGTGCCAGCTCGACGACAGGGTCCTACAATGAGCAGTTCTTC. Encoded protein: CASSTTGSYNEQFF.

The J gene is TRBJ1-2, the V gene TRBV29-1, with D uncertain. CDR3 size: 13 residues. Trimming took 4 bases from V and 2 from J, leaving 11 bases between them. The germline CDR1 and CDR2 sequences are SQVTM and ANQGSEA. CDR3 in DNA: TGCAGCGTTGGTCATTCCAAGAACTATGGCTACACCTTC. Protein product: CSVGHSKNYGYTF.

J is TRBJ2-7 and V is TRBV5-6; TRBD2 aligns across 13 bases. In germline, CDR1 is SGHDT, CDR2 YYEEEE. This CDR3 has 18 residues. J was trimmed by 7 bases and V by 0 bases; bases with no gene match: 13. The CDR3 sequence: CASSLVQPTSGGAREQYF. DNA for the CDR3: TGTGCCAGCAGCTTGGTTCAACCAACTAGCGGGGGGGCACGAGAGCAGTACTTC.

This chain connects TRBV7-9 to TRBJ2-5, with D possibly being TRBD1 (5 bases). TRBJ2-7 explains the end of the DNA better; the J call may be wrong. This CDR3 contains 16 residues. CDR1 is SEHNR, CDR2 FQNEAQ, per germline (reference sequence). The CDR3 nucleotides are TGTGCCAGCAGCTGGCTGACAAGCCAGGGTGCCTACGAGCAGTACTTC. It is translated as CASSWLTSQGAYEQYF.

The V gene is TRBV7-3, the J gene TRBJ1-6; D might be TRBD1 (6 bases). The CDR3 has 18 amino acids. From germline, CDR1 is SGHTA and CDR2 FQGTGA. V was trimmed by 5 bases and J by 10 bases, leaving 27 bases between them. As DNA, the CDR3 is TGTGCCAGCAGCCGCCACCGAAAACAGGGTCTTCGAGGATCACCCCTCCACTTT. This encodes CASSRHRKQGLRGSPLHF.